These 8 T cell receptor beta chains were all obtained from the same sample, sequenced in a study of shared clonotypes between healthy human individuals (dated by TCRdb to about 2020). The protocol used for the library was the immunoSEQ multiplex PCR assay. Imported from immuneACCESS, the table was reduced by TCRdb to in-frame sequences with V and J called. These copies leave out some clones; in studies compared against another copy, an unresolved V gene accounts for under half, and the cause of the remainder is not known. The table for this sample lists 2 million to 3 million clones; just over 90% of them were counted only once. About 0.13% of the sample goes to the ten largest clones. The sample was naive CD4+ T cells sorted from blood. What the cell subset or site label conveys for this sample: CD45RA+ positively selected. These receptor sequences come from a young man in good health.

The rearrangement uses TRBV5-5 and TRBJ1-2; TRBD1 aligns across 7 bases. Looked up from germline, CDR1 is SGHKS and CDR2 is YYEKEE (reference sequence). The CDR3 is 15 amino acids. V shed 4 bases and J 5 bases; nucleotides not matched to a gene: 11. CDR3 protein: CASSLATGTPYGYTF. The CDR3 DNA is TGTGCCAGCAGCCTTGCGACAGGGACCCCTTATGGCTACACCTTC. The complete variable domain, with remaining parts taken from reference TRBV5-5 and TRBJ1-2, reads DAGVTQSPTHLIKTRGQQVTLRCSPISGHKSVSWYQQVLGQGPQFIFQYYEKEERGRGNFPDRFSARQFPNYSSELNVNALLLGDSALYLCASSLATGTPYGYTFGSGTRLTVV.

V and J are TRBV6-1 and TRBJ2-1; D might be TRBD1 (6 bases). Per germline, CDR1 MNHNS and CDR2 SASEGT. CDR3 length: 15 residues. The V end lost 6 bases, the J end lost 2 bases, and 14 bases lay between the germline ends. The CDR3 DNA is TGTGCCAGCAGACCAGGACAGCCAACCTACAATGAGCAGTTCTTC. Its protein is CASRPGQPTYNEQFF.

This clone was counted a single time. This chain links TRBV18 with TRBJ2-2; 7 nucleotides agree with TRBD1. The J segment lost 2 bases and the V segment lost 1 base, leaving 4 bases of the junction unmatched. CDR1 and CDR2 from the germline V gene are KGHSH and LQKENI. This CDR3 contains 16 residues. CDR3 nucleotide sequence: TGTGCCAGCTCACCACAGGGACAGATAAACACCGGGGAGCTGTTTTTT. Translating it yields CASSPQGQINTGELFF.

The rearrangement uses TRBV7-3 and TRBJ1-1; D is uncertain. This CDR3 spans 15 amino acids. Germline-derived CDR1 and CDR2 are SGHTA and FQGTGA. V lost 2 bases and J lost 0, with 10 bases in between. CDR3 residues: CASSLAGDLNTEAFF. CDR3 DNA: TGTGCCAGCAGCTTAGCCGGTGATCTGAACACTGAAGCTTTCTTT.

The genes are TRBV4-3 and TRBJ2-3, with 11 bases identical to TRBD2. Germline CDR1 is LGHNA and CDR2 is YSLEER. This CDR3 is built from 19 residues. Trimming removed 0 bases from V and 1 base from J; junction bases left unmatched: 9. CDR3: CASSQDGVAGGPGTDTQYF. The CDR3 DNA reads TGCGCCAGCAGCCAAGATGGGGTAGCGGGAGGGCCCGGCACAGATACGCAGTATTTT.

CDR3 residues: CASKRDTQYF. The CDR3, as DNA: TGTGCCAGCAAAAGGGATACGCAGTATTTT. The rearrangement links TRBV6-1 to TRBJ2-3; D remains ambiguous. V was shortened by 7 bases and J by 6 bases, with 5 bases between the two germline ends. Germline V gene data show CDR1 as MNHNS and CDR2 as SASEGT. There are 10 residues in the CDR3.

The chain combines TRBV5-4 with TRBJ2-1, with TRBD2 matching 8 bases. The CDR3 extends over 15 amino acids. The germline V gene has CDR1 SGHNT and CDR2 YYREEE (reference sequence). The J segment lost 5 bases and the V segment lost 1 base, leaving 5 bases of the junction unmatched. Here the CDR3 DNA reads TGTGCCAGCAGCTTGAAGGGCGGGGGGAACAATGAGCAGTTCTTC. Protein sequence: CASSLKGGGNNEQFF.

For this clone: Its ends do not fully match the called genes, so a read error is possible. The genes are TRBV7-7 and TRBJ1-3; 10 bases are a match to TRBD1. The CDR3 spans 18 residues. The germline V gene has CDR1 SSHAT and CDR2 FNYEAQ (reference sequence). CDR3 nucleotide sequence: TGTGCTAGCAGCCCTGACAGGGGGCTACCCGTCTCTGGAAACACCATATATTTT. This gives the protein CASSPDRGLPVSGNTIYF.